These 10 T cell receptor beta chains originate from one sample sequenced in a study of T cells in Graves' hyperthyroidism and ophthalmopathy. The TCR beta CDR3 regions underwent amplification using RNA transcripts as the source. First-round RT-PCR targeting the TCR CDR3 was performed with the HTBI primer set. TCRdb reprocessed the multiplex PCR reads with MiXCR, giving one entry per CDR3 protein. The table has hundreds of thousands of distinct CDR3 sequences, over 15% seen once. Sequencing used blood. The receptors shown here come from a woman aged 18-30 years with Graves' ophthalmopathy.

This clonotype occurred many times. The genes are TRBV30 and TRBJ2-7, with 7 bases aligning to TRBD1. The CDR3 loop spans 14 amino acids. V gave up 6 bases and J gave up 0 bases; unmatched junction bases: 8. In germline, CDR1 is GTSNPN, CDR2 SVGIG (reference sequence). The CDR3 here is CACRRDRHSYEQYF. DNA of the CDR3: TGTGCCTGCCGCCGGGACAGACACTCCTACGAGCAGTACTTC.

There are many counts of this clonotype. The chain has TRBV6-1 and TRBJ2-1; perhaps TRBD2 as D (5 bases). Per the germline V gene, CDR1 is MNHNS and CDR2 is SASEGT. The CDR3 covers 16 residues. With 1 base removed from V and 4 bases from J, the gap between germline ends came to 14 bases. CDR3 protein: CASSEESRVPYNEQFF. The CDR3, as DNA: TGTGCCAGCAGTGAAGAATCGAGGGTTCCTTACAATGAGCAGTTCTTC.

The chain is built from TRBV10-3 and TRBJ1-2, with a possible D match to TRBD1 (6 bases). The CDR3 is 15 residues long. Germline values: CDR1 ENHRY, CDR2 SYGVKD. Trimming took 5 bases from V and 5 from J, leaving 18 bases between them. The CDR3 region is CAISWTAGADYGYTF. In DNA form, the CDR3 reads TGTGCCATCAGTTGGACAGCGGGCGCAGATTATGGCTACACCTTC.

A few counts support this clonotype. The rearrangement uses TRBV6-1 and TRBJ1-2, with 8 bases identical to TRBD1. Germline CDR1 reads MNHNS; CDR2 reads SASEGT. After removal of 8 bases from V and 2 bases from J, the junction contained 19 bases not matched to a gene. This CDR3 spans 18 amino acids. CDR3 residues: CASGSRTGSAWGNYGYTF. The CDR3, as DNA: TGTGCCAGCGGCTCCAGGACAGGGAGCGCCTGGGGGAACTATGGCTACACCTTC.

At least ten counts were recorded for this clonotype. The CDR3, as DNA: TGTGCCTGGAGAGCATTTCGGGGGGGCACTGAAGCTTTCTTT. Translating it yields CAWRAFRGGTEAFF. V usage is TRBV30 and J usage is TRBJ1-1, with D perhaps TRBD1 (5 bases). Germline CDR1 is GTSNPN and CDR2 is SVGIG (reference sequence). The ends were cut back, 3 bases at V and 4 bases at J, with 15 bases in the middle. This CDR3 is built from 14 residues.

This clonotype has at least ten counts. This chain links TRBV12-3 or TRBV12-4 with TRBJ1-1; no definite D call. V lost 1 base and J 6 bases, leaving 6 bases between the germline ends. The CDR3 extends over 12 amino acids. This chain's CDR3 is CASSLGVSEAFF. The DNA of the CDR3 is TGTGCCAGCAGTTTAGGTGTCTCTGAAGCTTTCTTT.

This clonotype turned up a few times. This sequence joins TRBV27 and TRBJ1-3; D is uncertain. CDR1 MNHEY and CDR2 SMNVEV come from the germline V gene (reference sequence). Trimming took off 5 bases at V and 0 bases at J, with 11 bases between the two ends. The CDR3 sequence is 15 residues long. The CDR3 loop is CASSPGPFSGNTIYF. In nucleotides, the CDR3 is TGTGCCAGCAGTCCGGGCCCCTTCTCTGGAAACACCATATATTTT.

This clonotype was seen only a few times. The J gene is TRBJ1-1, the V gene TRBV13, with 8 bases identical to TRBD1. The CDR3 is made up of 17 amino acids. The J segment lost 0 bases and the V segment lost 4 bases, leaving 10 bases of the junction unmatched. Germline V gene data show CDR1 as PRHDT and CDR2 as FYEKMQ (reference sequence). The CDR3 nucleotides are TGTGCCAGCAGCTCCAGGGGGCGCGTTTGGATGAACACTGAAGCTTTCTTT. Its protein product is CASSSRGRVWMNTEAFF.

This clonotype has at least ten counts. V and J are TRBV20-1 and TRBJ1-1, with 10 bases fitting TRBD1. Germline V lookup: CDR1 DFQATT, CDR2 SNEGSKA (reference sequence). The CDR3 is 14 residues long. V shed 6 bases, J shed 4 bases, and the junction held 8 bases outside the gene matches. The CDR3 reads CSANMGQGFTEAFF. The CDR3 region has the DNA TGCAGTGCCAATATGGGACAGGGGTTCACTGAAGCTTTCTTT.

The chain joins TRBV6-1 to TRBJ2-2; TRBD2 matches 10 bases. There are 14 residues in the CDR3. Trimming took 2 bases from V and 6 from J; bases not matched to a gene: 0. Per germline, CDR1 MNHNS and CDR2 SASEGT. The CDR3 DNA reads TGTGCCAGCAGTGAAAGCGGGGGGGCCGGGGAGCTGTTTTTT. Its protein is CASSESGGAGELFF.